This T cell receptor (beta chain) was observed in a study of spatial heterogeneity in lung cancer. TCRdb independently ran MiXCR on the 5' RACE reads; one entry per CDR3 protein. The table shows around 110,000 distinct CDR3 sequences, with 12% occurring only once. V shed 3 bases and J shed 0 bases, with 15 bases lying between them. The CDR3 has 16 amino acids. CDR1 is SGHNT, CDR2 YYREEE, per germline (reference sequence). The time point denotes: blood at routine non-recurrence follow-up after resection. Whole RNA from tumor, nontumor lung or frozen PBMC was sequenced unsorted. The specimen comprised PBMCs, sampled at follow-up. This TCR derives from a male donor with early-stage non-small cell lung cancer. The chain couples TRBV5-4 to TRBJ2-5; D is unclear. For the CDR3, the DNA is TGTGCCAGCAGCTCCACCCGACTCCTGTACCAAGAGACCCAGTACTTC. This gives the protein CASSSTRLLYQETQYF.